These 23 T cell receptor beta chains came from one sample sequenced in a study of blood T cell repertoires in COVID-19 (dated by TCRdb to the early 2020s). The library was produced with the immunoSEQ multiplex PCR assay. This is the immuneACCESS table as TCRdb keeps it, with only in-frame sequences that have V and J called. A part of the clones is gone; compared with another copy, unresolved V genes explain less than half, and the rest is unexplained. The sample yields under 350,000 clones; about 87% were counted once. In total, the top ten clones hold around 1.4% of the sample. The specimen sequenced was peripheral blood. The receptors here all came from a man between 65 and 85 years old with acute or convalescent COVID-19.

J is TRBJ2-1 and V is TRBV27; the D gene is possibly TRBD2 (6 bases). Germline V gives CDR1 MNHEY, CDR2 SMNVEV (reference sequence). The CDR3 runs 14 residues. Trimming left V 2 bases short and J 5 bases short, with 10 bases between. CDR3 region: CASSLLGLDNEQFF. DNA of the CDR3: TGTGCCAGCAGTTTACTGGGACTCGACAATGAGCAGTTCTTC.

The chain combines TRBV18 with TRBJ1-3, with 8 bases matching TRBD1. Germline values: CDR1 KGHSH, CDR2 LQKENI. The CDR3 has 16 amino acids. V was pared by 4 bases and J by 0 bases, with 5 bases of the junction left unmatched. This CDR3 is CASSRDRLGSGNTIYF. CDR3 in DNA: TGTGCCAGCTCACGGGACAGGTTAGGCTCTGGAAACACCATATATTTT.

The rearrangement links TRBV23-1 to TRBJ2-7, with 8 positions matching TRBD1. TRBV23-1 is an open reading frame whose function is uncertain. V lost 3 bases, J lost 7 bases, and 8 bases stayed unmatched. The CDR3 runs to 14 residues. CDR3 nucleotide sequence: TGCGCCAGCAGTCAGGGACAGGTAAGAGGGGAGCAGTACTTC. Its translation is CASSQGQVRGEQYF.

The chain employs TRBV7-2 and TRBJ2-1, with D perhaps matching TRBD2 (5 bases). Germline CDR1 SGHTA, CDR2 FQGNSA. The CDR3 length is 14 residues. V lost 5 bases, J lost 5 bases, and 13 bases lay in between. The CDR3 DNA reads TGTGCCAGCAGCGGGAGTAGCACCCACAATGAGCAGTTCTTC. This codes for CASSGSSTHNEQFF. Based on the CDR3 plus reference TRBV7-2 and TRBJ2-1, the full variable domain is GAGVSQSPSNKVTEKGKDVELRCDPISGHTALYWYRQSLGQGLEFLIYFQGNSAPDKSGLPSDRFSAERTGGSVSTLTIQRTQQEDSAVYLCASSGSSTHNEQFFGPGTRLTVL.

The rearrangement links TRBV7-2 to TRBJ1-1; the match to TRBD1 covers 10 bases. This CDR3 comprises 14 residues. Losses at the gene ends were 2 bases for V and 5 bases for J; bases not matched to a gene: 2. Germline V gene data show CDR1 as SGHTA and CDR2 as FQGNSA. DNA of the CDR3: TGTGCCAGCAGCTTAAGGACAGGGGGGACTGAAGCTTTCTTT. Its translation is CASSLRTGGTEAFF.

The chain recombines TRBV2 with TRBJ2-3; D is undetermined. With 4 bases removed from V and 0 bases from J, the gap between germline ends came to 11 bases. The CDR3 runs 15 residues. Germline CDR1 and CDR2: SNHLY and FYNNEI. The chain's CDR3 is CASSVREASTDTQYF. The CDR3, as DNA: TGTGCCAGCAGTGTCCGCGAAGCTAGCACAGATACGCAGTATTTT.

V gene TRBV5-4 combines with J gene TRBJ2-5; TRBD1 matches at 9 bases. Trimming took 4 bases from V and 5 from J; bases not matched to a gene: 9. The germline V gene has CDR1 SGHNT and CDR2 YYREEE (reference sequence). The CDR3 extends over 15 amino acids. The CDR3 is CASSPDRGIGETQYF. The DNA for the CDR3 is TGTGCCAGCAGCCCTGACAGGGGGATCGGGGAGACCCAGTACTTC.

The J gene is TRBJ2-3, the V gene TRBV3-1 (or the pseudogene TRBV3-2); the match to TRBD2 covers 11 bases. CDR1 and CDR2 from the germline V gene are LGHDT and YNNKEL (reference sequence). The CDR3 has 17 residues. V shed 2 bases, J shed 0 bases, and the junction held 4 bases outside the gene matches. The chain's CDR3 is CASSQIAGGASTDTQYF. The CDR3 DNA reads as TGTGCCAGCAGCCAAATAGCGGGGGGGGCTAGCACAGATACGCAGTATTTT.

Here the CDR3 DNA reads TGTGCCAGCAGCTGGGGACTAGCGGGGGCTTACGAGCAGTACTTC. This translates into CASSWGLAGAYEQYF. The chain has TRBV5-6 and TRBJ2-7; TRBD2 matches at 14 bases. The ends lost 3 bases at V and 4 bases at J; junction bases unmatched: 3. The germline V gene encodes CDR1 SGHDT and CDR2 YYEEEE. CDR3 size: 15 residues.

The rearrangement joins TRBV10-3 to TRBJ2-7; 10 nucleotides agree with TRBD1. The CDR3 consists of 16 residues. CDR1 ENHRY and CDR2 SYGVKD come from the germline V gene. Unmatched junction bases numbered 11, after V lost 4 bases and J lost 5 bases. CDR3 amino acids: CAISVLPGQGMNEQYF. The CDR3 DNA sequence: TGTGCCATCAGTGTGTTGCCGGGACAGGGGATGAACGAGCAGTACTTC.

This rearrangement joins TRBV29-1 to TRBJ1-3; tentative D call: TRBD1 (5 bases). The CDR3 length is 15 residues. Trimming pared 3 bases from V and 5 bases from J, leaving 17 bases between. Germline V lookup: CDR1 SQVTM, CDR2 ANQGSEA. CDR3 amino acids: CSVDTAGPPRNTIYF. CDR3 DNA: TGCAGCGTTGATACGGCAGGGCCCCCTCGAAACACCATATATTTT.

The DNA for the CDR3 is TGTGCCAGCTCACCAATCGAGGGACAAGAGACCCAGTACTTC. As protein: CASSPIEGQETQYF. V is TRBV18 and J is TRBJ2-5; possible D gene TRBD2, 5 bases. Germline lookup yields CDR1 KGHSH and CDR2 LQKENI. The CDR3 has 14 amino acids. The V and J ends lost 2 bases and 2 bases respectively, with 9 bases between them.

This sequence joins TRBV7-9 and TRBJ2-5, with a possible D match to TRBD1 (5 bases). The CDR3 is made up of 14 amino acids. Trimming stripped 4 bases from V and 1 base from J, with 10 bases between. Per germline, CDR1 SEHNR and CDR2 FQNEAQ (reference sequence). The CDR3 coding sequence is TGTGCCAGCAGCTCTAGGGGCACCCAAGAGACCCAGTACTTC. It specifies CASSSRGTQETQYF.

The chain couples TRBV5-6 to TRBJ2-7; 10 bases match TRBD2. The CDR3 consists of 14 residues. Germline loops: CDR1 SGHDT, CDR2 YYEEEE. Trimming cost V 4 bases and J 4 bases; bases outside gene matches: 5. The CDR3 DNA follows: TGTGCCAGCAGCCTTAGCGGGGGGAGATACGAGCAGTACTTC. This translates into CASSLSGGRYEQYF.

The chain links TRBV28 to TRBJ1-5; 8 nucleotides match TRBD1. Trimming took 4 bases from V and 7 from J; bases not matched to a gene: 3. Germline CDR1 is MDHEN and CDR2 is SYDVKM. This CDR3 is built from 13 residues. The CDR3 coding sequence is TGTGCCAGCAGTTGGTCAGGGGGCCAGCCCCAGCATTTT. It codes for CASSWSGGQPQHF.

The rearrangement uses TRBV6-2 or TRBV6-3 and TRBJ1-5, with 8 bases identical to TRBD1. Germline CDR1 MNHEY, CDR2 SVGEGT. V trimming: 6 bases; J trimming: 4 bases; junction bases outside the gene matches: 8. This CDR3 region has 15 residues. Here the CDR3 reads CASSRGQGANQPQHF. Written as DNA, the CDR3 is TGTGCCAGCAGCCGCGGACAGGGCGCTAATCAGCCCCAGCATTTT.

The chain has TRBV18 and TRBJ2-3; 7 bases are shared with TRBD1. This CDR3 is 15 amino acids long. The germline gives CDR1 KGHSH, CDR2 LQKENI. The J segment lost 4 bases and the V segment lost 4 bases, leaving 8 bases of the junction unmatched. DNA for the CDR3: TGTGCCAGCTCACGACAGGGTCTTGTCGCAGATACGCAGTATTTT. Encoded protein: CASSRQGLVADTQYF.

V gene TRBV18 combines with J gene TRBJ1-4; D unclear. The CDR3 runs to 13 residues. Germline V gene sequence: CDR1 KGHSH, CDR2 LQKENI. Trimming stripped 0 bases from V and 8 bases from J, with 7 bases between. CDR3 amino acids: CASSPPNAEKLFF. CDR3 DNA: TGTGCCAGCTCACCACCAAACGCGGAAAAACTGTTTTTT.

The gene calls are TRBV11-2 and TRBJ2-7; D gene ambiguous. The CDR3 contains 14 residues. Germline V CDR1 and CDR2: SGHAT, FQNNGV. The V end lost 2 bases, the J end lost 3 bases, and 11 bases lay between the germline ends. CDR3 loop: CASSLLEYFYEQYF. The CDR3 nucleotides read TGTGCCAGCAGCTTATTGGAGTACTTCTACGAGCAGTACTTC.

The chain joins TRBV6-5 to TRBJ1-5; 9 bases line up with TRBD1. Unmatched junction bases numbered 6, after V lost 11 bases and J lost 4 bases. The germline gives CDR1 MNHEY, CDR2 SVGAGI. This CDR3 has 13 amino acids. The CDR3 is CAARQGGNQPQHF. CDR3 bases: TGTGCCGCTCGACAGGGGGGGAATCAGCCCCAGCATTTT.

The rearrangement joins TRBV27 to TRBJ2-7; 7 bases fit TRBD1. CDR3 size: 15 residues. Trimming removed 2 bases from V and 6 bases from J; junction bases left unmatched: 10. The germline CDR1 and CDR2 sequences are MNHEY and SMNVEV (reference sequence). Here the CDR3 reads CASSLRQGIAPEQYF. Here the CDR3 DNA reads TGTGCCAGCAGTTTACGACAGGGAATCGCACCCGAGCAGTACTTC.

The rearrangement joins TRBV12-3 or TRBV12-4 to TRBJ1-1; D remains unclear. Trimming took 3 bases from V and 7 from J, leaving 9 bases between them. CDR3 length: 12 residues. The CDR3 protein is CASSFHKIEAFF. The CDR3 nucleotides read TGTGCCAGCAGTTTCCACAAAATTGAAGCTTTCTTT.

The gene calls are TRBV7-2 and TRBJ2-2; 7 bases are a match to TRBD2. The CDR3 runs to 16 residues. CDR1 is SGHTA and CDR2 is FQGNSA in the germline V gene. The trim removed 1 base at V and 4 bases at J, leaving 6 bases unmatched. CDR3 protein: CASSLESGKITGELFF. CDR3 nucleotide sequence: TGTGCCAGCAGCTTAGAAAGCGGGAAGATCACCGGGGAGCTGTTTTTT.